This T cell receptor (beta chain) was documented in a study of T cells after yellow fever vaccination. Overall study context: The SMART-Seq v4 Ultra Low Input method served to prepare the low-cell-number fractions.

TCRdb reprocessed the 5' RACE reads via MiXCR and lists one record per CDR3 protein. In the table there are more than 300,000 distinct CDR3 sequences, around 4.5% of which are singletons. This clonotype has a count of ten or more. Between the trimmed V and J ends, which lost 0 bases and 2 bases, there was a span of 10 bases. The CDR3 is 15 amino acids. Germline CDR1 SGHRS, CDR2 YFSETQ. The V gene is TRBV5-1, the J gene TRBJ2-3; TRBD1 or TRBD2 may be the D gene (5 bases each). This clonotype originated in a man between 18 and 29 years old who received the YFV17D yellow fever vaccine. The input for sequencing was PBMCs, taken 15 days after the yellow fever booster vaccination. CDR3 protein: CASSLERTPTDTQYF. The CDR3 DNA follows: TGCGCCAGCAGCTTGGAGCGGACACCCACAGATACGCAGTATTTT. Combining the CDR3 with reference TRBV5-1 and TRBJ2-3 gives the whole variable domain KAGVTQTPRYLIKTRGQQVTLSCSPISGHRSVSWYQQTPGQGLQFLFEYFSETQRNKGNFPGRFSGRQFSNSRSEMNVSTLELGDSALYLCASSLERTPTDTQYFGPGTRLTVL.